Sequencing of this T cell receptor (beta chain) was carried out in a study of CD8 T cells in Susac syndrome. CDR3 length equals 12 residues. Trimming took 2 bases from V and 7 from J, leaving 5 bases between them. The germline gives CDR1 MNHEY, CDR2 SVGAGI. The authors carried out high-throughput sequencing of TCR beta. They applied it to CD8+ and CD4+ T cells obtained from blood. The authors reverse transcribed roughly 0.5 to 1 ug RNA with random hexamers. TCRdb re-called the immunoSEQ multiplex PCR reads through MiXCR, storing one row per CDR3 protein. The repertoire holds about 400,000 distinct CDR3 sequences, with about 85% as singletons.

The sequence came from a human donor with multiple sclerosis. Specimen: CD8+ T cells from PBMCs. J is TRBJ1-4 and V is TRBV6-5; D unclear. DNA for the CDR3: TGTGCCAGCAGTTACGGGCGTGAAAAACTGTTTTTT. Translation gives CASSYGREKLFF.